The present T cell receptor (beta chain) was sequenced within a study of T cell responses to AZD1222 COVID-19 vaccine. This CDR3 is built from 17 residues. Whole-study findings and limits: Along spike, vaccine-associated CD4 TCRs were found throughout, with dominance at 160-218 and 743-854. The study found Spike-specific TCR breadth and depth rose after two AZD1222 doses.

Note on this clone: Antigen: not known.

Some clones are missing from TCRdb's copy, which holds only in-frame ones; the method was immunoSEQ multiplex PCR. The profile covers 150,000 to 200,000 clones, with more than 90% appearing a single time and 1.6% taken by the ten largest. The sample consisted of peripheral blood, taken on day 0 of AZD1222 vaccination. This chain links TRBV21-1 with TRBJ2-3; TRBD2, as called in the table, went unchecked against the DNA. TRBV21-1 is flagged as a pseudogene. The clonotype comes from an adult in good health. The CDR3 spells CASRKKQTERVTDTQYF. CDR3 DNA: TGTGCCAGCAGAAAAAAACAGACAGAGCGGGTCACAGATACGCAGTATTTT.